This T cell receptor (beta chain) was retrieved from a study of beta chain features in type 1 diabetes. Study-wide results and limits: Individuals with type 1 diabetes displayed fewer insertions and more deletions at VDJ junctions. The naive, central memory and Treg TCRB repertoires looked more alike in patients than they did in healthy donors. Moderate but significant shortening of TCRB CDR3s was recorded in all four CD4+ subsets from Type 1 diabetes patients.

Comment on this clone: Its matching antigen is unknown.

V was clipped by 8 bases and J by 5 bases, with 13 bases between them. CDR1 is MNHNS and CDR2 is SASEGT in the germline V gene. The CDR3 contains 13 residues. The isolated RNA, all of it, was reverse transcribed, so expressed TCRB transcripts were what got sequenced. Clones were read by immunoSEQ multiplex PCR, and TCRdb kept only the in-frame ones, dropping some. The sample carries 200,000 to 250,000 clones, approximately 13% recorded once. Naive, central memory, regulatory and stem cell-like memory cells within the CD4+ compartment were sorted using CD45RO/CCR7/CD25/CD127/CD95/CD27. The sequence derives from a man aged 25-45 years with type 1 diabetes. The sample consisted of naive CD4+ T cells from blood. The V gene is TRBV6-1, the J gene TRBJ1-5; D may be TRBD1 (5 bases). The CDR3 sequence: CASSSDSYQPQHF. The CDR3 DNA sequence: TGTGCCAGCTCCTCCGACAGTTATCAGCCCCAGCATTTT.